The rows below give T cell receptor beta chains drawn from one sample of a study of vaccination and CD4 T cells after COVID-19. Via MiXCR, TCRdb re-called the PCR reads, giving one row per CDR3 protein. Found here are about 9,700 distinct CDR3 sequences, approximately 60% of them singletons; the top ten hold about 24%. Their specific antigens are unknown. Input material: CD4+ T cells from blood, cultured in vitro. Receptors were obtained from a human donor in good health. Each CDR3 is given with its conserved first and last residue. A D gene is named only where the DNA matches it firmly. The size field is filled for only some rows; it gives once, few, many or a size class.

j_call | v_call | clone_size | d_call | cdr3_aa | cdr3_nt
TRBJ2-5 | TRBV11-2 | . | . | CASSPSLRWGRETQYF | TGTGCCAGCAGCCCTTCCCTTAGGTGGGGGCGAGAGACCCAGTACTTC
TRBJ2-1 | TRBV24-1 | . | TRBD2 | CATSGNSGEKGNEQFF | TGTGCCACCAGTGGAAATAGCGGGGAGAAAGGTAATGAGCAGTTCTTC
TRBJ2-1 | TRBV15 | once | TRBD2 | CATSREELGLAGDEQFF | TGTGCCACCAGCAGAGAAGAACTCGGACTAGCGGGGGATGAGCAGTTCTTC
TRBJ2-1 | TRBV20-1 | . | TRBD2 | CSAHPTSNYNEQFF | TGCAGTGCCCACCCGACTAGCAACTACAATGAGCAGTTCTTC
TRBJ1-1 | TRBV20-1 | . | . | CSAYGDFEAFF | TGCAGTGCATATGGGGACTTTGAAGCTTTCTTT
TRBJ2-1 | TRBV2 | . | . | CASSEEVVGANEQFF | TGTGCCAGCAGTGAAGAGGTCGTGGGAGCCAATGAGCAGTTCTTC
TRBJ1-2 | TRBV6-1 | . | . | CASRDSFNYGYTF | TGTGCCAGCAGGGACAGCTTCAACTATGGCTACACCTTC
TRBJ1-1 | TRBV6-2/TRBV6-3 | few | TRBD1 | CASSSTGFAEAFF | TGTGCCAGCAGCTCGACAGGGTTCGCTGAAGCTTTCTTT
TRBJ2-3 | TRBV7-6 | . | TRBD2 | CASSLDTSEGDTQYF | TGTGCCAGCAGCTTAGATACTAGCGAAGGAGATACGCAGTATTTT
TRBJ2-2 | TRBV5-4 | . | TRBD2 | CASSQLAGGHRELFF | TGTGCCAGCAGCCAACTAGCGGGGGGGCATAGGGAGCTGTTTTTT
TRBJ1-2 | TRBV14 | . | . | CASSLSTGLYGYTF | TGTGCCAGCAGTCTCTCAACAGGGCTCTATGGCTACACCTTC
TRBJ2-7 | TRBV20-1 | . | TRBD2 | CSAIRGLVGSEQYF | TGCAGTGCTATAAGGGGACTAGTGGGGAGCGAGCAGTACTTC
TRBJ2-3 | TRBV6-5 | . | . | CASSYFWGTTDTQYF | TGTGCCAGCAGTTACTTCTGGGGCACCACAGATACGCAGTATTTT
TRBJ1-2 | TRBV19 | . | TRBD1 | CASIRGQGMFGYTF | TGTGCCAGTATTCGAGGACAGGGAATGTTCGGCTACACCTTC
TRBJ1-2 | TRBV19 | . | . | CASSIDHQGNYGYTF | TGTGCCAGTAGTATAGATCATCAGGGGAACTATGGCTACACCTTC
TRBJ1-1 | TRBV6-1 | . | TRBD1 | CASQGQMNTEAFF | TGTGCCAGCCAGGGACAGATGAACACTGAAGCTTTCTTT
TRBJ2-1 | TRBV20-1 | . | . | CSARESHSHNEQFF | TGCAGTGCTAGAGAATCACACAGCCACAATGAGCAGTTCTTC
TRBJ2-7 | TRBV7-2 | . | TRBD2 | CASSLESSGGREGSYEQYF | TGTGCCAGCAGCTTAGAATCTTCGGGGGGCCGGGAGGGCTCCTACGAGCAGTACTTC
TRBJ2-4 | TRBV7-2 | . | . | CASSRTPGTGKNIQYF | TGTGCCAGCAGCCGCACTCCCGGGACGGGAAAAAACATTCAGTACTTC
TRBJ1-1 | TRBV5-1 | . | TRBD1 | CASSRIATGGTEAFF | TGCGCCAGCAGCCGAATAGCTACAGGGGGCACTGAAGCTTTCTTT
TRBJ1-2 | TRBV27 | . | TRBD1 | CASNTGGGGYTF | TGTGCCAGCAATACAGGGGGCGGCGGCTACACCTTC
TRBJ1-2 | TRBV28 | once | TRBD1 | CASSSPTRTGGNYGYTF | TGTGCCAGCAGTTCTCCTACCAGGACAGGGGGCAACTATGGCTACACCTTC
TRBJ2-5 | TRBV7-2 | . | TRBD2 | CASSQRTSGRAFGETQYF | TGTGCCAGCAGCCAGCGGACTAGCGGGAGGGCTTTTGGAGAGACCCAGTACTTC
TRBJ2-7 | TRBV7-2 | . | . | CASSDPANAYEQYF | TGTGCCAGCAGCGACCCCGCAAACGCCTACGAGCAGTACTTC
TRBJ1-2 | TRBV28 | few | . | CASTSPRDSRNYGYTF | TGTGCCAGCACCTCACCCAGGGACTCCCGGAACTATGGCTACACCTTC
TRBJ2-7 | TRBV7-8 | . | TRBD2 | CGSLRTGTSGYEQYF | TGTGGCAGTCTAAGAACCGGGACTAGCGGCTACGAGCAGTACTTC
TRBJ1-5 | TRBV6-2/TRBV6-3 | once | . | CASSSPSGGASFGQPQHF | TGTGCCAGCAGTTCTCCTTCGGGGGGCGCGTCTTTCGGGCAGCCCCAGCATTTT
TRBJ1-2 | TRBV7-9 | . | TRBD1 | CASSLRDRGHGNGYTF | TGTGCCAGCAGCTTACGGGACAGGGGGCATGGTAATGGCTACACCTTC
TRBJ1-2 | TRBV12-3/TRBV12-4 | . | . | CASSSRQQQGYGYTF | TGTGCCAGCTCAAGTCGACAACAACAAGGGTATGGCTACACCTTC
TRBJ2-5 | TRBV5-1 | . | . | CASSLWGVGETQYF | TGCGCCAGCAGCTTGTGGGGGGTCGGGGAGACCCAGTACTTC
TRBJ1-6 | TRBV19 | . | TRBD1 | CASSHAGGGNSPLHF | TGTGCCAGTAGTCATGCAGGGGGTGGGAATTCACCCCTCCACTTT
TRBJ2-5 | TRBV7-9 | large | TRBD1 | CASRLLRQGEETQYF | TGTGCCAGCAGACTGTTACGACAGGGGGAAGAGACCCAGTACTTC
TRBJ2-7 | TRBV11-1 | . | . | CASSSGQGLVSYEQYF | TGTGCCAGCAGCTCCGGGCAGGGTCTAGTCTCCTACGAGCAGTACTTC
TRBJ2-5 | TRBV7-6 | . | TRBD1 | CASSPSVGTGWETQYF | TGTGCCAGCAGCCCGTCGGTTGGGACAGGGTGGGAGACCCAGTACTTC
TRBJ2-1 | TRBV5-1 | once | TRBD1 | CASSLGTGVSYNEQFF | TGCGCCAGCAGCTTGGGGACAGGGGTCTCCTACAATGAGCAGTTCTTC
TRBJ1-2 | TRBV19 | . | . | CASRAGPSGYTF | TGTGCCAGTAGAGCCGGGCCTTCGGGCTACACCTTC
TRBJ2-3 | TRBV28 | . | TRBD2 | CASSSHGSGSGALSTDTQYF | TGTGCCAGCAGTTCCCATGGGTCGGGTAGCGGGGCCCTCAGCACAGATACGCAGTATTTT
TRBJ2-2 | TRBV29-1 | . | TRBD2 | CSVALAGNTGELFF | TGCAGCGTTGCTCTAGCGGGAAACACCGGGGAGCTGTTTTTT
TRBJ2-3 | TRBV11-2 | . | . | CASSSPRVDTQYF | TGTGCCAGCAGCTCCCCGCGGGTAGATACGCAGTATTTT
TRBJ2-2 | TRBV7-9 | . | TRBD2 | CASSRRLAGTENTGELFF | TGTGCCAGCAGCCGTAGACTAGCGGGGACAGAGAACACCGGGGAGCTGTTTTTT
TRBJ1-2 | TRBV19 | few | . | CASSPTVTSSYLNYGYTF | TGTGCCAGTAGTCCAACGGTGACATCCAGTTATCTGAACTATGGCTACACCTTC
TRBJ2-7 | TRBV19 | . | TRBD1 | CASSSTGTGEPLEQYF | TGTGCCAGTAGTTCAACCGGGACAGGGGAACCCCTCGAGCAGTACTTC
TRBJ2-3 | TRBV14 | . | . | CASSDRGDTQYF | TGTGCCAGCAGCGACCGAGGGGATACGCAGTATTTT
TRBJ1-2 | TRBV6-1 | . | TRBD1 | CASKLQGPGDYGYTF | TGTGCCAGCAAATTACAGGGGCCAGGTGACTATGGCTACACCTTC
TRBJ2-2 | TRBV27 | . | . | CASSGFGELFF | TGTGCCAGCAGTGGGTTTGGGGAGCTGTTTTTT
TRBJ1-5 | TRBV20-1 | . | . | CSANRGNQPQHF | TGCAGTGCTAACAGGGGCAATCAGCCCCAGCATTTT
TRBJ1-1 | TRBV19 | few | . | CASSIVGWGTEAFF | TGTGCCAGTAGTATTGTCGGTTGGGGCACTGAAGCTTTCTTT
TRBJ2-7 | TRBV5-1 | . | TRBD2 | CASSEGLASEQYF | TGCGCCAGCAGCGAGGGACTAGCGAGCGAGCAGTACTTC
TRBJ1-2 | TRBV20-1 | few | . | CSAPGRNYGYTF | TGCAGTGCTCCCGGACGGAACTATGGCTACACCTTC
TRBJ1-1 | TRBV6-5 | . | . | CASSLRGNTEAFF | TGTGCCAGCAGTTTGAGGGGGAACACTGAAGCTTTCTTT
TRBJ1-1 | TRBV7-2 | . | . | CASSLGPAGTEAFF | TGTGCCAGCAGCTTGGGACCGGCCGGCACTGAAGCTTTCTTT
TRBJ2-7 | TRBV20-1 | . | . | CNAWGQSHEQYF | TGCAATGCTTGGGGCCAGTCCCACGAGCAGTACTTC
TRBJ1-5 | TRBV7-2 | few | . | CASSLGINQPQHF | TGTGCCAGCAGCTTAGGGATTAATCAGCCCCAGCATTTT
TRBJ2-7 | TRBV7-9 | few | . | CASSRGARYEQYF | TGTGCCAGCAGCCGGGGGGCGCGTTACGAGCAGTACTTC
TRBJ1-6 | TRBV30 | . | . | CAWSSPRGQSSYNSPLHF | TGTGCCTGGAGCTCCCCGAGAGGTCAGAGCTCCTATAATTCACCCCTCCACTTT